This entry describes one T cell receptor beta chain. What it binds is unknown. These data are taken from a study of post-analysis software for immune sequencing data. As for the study in general: Disease trajectories encompassed relapsing-remitting, secondary progressive and progressive-relapsing multiple sclerosis. Whole-study findings and limits: F measure clustering grouped samples strongly by preparation batch. A significant reduction in normalized Chao1 diversity was observed in multiple sclerosis patients versus controls. Included in a set of roughly five TRBV segments more frequent in patients than controls were TRBV5-6, TRBV5-1 and TRBV20-1.

The CDR3 is 13 residues long. Germline lookup yields CDR1 SQVTM and CDR2 ANQGSEA. Trimming left V 3 bases short and J 0 bases short, with 6 bases between. Unique molecular identifiers were built into the TCR beta cDNA libraries. Out of about 1 to 11 million T cells, 450,000 to 600,000 cDNA molecules were generated. TCRdb re-called the PCR reads with MiXCR, one entry per CDR3 protein. The sample carries fewer than 600,000 distinct CDR3 sequences, around 40% recorded once. This sequence joins TRBV29-1 and TRBJ2-4; D is uncertain. The clonotype originates from a girl aged 10 to 17 with multiple sclerosis. The sequenced material came from blood. CDR3 sequence: CSVDRLAKNIQYF. CDR3 nucleotides: TGCAGCGTTGACAGGCTAGCCAAAAACATTCAGTACTTC.